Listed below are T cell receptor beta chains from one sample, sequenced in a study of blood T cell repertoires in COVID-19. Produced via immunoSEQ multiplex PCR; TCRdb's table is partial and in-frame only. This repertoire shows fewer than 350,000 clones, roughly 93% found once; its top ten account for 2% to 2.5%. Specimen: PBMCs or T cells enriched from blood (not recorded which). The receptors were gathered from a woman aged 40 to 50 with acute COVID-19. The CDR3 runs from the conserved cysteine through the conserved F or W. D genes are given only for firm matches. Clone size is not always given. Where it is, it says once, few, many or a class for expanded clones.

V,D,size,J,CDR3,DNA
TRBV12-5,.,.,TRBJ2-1,CASGLQGRSYNEQFF,TGTGCTAGTGGTTTACAGGGCAGGAGTTACAATGAGCAGTTCTTC
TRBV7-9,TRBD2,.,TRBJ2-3,CASSLGEGWYGGTDTQYF,TGTGCCAGCAGCTTAGGGGAGGGCTGGTATGGGGGCACAGATACGCAGTATTTT
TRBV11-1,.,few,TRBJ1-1,CASSLGHNTEAFF,TGTGCCAGCAGCTTGGGCCACAACACTGAAGCTTTCTTT
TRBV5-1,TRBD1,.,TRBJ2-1,CASSWDRAYEQFF,TGCGCCAGCAGCTGGGACAGGGCCTATGAGCAGTTCTTC
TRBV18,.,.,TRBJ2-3,CASSPPGTDTQYF,TGTGCCAGCTCACCCCCAGGCACAGATACGCAGTATTTT
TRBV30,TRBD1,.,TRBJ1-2,CAWSKIQGAGYGYTF,TGTGCCTGGAGTAAAATCCAGGGGGCTGGCTATGGCTACACCTTC
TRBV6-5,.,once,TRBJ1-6,CASSYSRGELSPLHF,TGTGCCAGCAGTTACTCGCGGGGAGAACTTTCACCCCTCCACTTT
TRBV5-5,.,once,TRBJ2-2,CASSPPATTNTGELFF,TGTGCCAGCTCGCCGCCTGCGACAACGAACACCGGGGAGCTGTTTTTT
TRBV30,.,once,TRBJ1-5,CAWSSRGDSNQPQHF,TGTGCCTGGAGTTCCCGGGGGGATTCCAATCAGCCCCAGCATTTT
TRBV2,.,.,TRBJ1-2,CASTPRGTERSNYGYTF,TGTGCCAGCACCCCAAGGGGGACGGAACGATCTAACTATGGCTACACCTTC
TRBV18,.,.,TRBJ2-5,CASSPWAGTTSQETQYF,TGTGCCAGCTCACCATGGGCAGGCACAACTAGCCAAGAGACCCAGTACTTC
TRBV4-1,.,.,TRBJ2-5,CASSQVGGGGEQETQYF,TGCGCCAGCAGCCAGGTCGGAGGGGGCGGAGAACAAGAGACCCAGTACTTC
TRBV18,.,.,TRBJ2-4,CASSPASENIQYF,TGTGCCAGCTCACCTGCGAGTGAGAACATTCAGTACTTC
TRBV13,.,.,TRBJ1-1,CASSSRDENTEAFF,TGTGCCAGCAGCTCCAGGGATGAGAACACTGAAGCTTTCTTT
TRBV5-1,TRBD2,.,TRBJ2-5,CASSRTFGGAGETQYF,TGCGCCAGCAGCCGGACCTTCGGGGGAGCGGGGGAGACCCAGTACTTC
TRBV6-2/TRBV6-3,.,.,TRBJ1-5,CASSLKGRAPQPQHF,TGTGCCAGCAGTTTGAAAGGGAGGGCCCCTCAGCCCCAGCATTTT
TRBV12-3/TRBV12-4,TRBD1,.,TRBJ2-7,CASSQGQGDEQYF,TGTGCCAGCAGTCAAGGACAGGGCGACGAGCAGTACTTC
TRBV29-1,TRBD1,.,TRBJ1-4,CSVRHRGEKLFF,TGCAGCGTTCGGCACAGGGGGGAAAAACTGTTTTTT
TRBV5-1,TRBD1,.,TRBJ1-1,CASSPGQGRNTEAFF,TGCGCCAGCAGCCCCGGACAGGGGAGGAACACTGAAGCTTTCTTT
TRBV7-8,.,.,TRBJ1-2,CASSLETDYGYTF,TGTGCCAGCAGCTTAGAGACAGACTATGGCTACACCTTC
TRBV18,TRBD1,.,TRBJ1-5,CASSLGEGAISNQPQHF,TGTGCCAGCTCGCTCGGTGAGGGGGCGATTAGCAATCAGCCCCAGCATTTT
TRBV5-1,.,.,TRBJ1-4,CASNPGIIGTNEKLFF,TGCGCCAGCAACCCAGGGATAATAGGAACTAATGAAAAACTGTTTTTT
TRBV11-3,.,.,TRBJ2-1,CASSLGPYNEQFF,TGTGCCAGCAGCTTGGGGCCCTACAATGAGCAGTTCTTC
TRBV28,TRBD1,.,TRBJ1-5,CASRSGTGGRGQPQHF,TGTGCCAGCAGGTCCGGGACAGGGGGCCGTGGGCAGCCCCAGCATTTT
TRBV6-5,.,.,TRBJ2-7,CASSQTRVGEQYF,TGTGCCAGCAGTCAGACCCGGGTAGGCGAGCAGTACTTC
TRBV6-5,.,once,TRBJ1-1,CASSKLQGNTEAFF,TGTGCCAGCAGTAAGCTACAGGGGAACACTGAAGCTTTCTTT
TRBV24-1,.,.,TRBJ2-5,CATSVSGTQYF,TGTGCCACCAGTGTTAGCGGGACCCAGTACTTC
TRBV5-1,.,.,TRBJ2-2,CASSPGQSTGELFF,TGCGCCAGCAGCCCTGGACAGAGCACCGGGGAGCTGTTTTTT
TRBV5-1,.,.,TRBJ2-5,CASSLGQQETQYF,TGCGCCAGCAGCTTGGGACAGCAAGAGACCCAGTACTTC
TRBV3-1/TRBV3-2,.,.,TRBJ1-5,CASSQGSGGNQPQHF,TGTGCCAGCAGCCAAGGATCCGGAGGGAATCAGCCCCAGCATTTT
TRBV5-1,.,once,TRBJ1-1,CASSRTSGKGTEAFF,TGCGCCAGCAGCCGAACTTCAGGGAAGGGGACTGAAGCTTTCTTT
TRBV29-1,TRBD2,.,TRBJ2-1,CSVVTSGRRNEQFF,TGCAGCGTTGTAACGAGCGGGAGAAGGAATGAGCAGTTCTTC
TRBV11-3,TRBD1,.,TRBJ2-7,CASSQRQGYHEQYF,TGTGCCAGCAGCCAACGACAGGGGTACCACGAGCAGTACTTC
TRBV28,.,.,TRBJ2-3,CASSNTADTQYF,TGTGCCAGCAGCAATACGGCAGATACGCAGTATTTT
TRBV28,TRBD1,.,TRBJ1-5,CASRPGQGVVDQPQHF,TGTGCCAGCAGACCCGGACAGGGGGTTGTAGATCAGCCCCAGCATTTT
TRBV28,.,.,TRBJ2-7,CASSSTGTLSYEQYF,TGTGCCAGCAGCTCAACCGGGACACTCTCCTACGAGCAGTACTTC
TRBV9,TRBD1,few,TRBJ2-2,CASSVGDRGGGELFF,TGTGCCAGCAGCGTAGGAGACAGGGGCGGCGGGGAGCTGTTTTTT
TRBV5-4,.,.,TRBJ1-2,CASSLGGRVGNYGYTF,TGTGCCAGCAGCTTGGGTGGCCGGGTTGGGAACTATGGCTACACCTTC
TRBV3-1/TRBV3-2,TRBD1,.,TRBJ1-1,CASSRGTGDEAFF,TGTGCCAGCAGCCGAGGGACAGGTGATGAAGCTTTCTTT
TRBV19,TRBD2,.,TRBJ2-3,CASSIKLAMGTDTQYF,TGTGCCAGTAGTATTAAACTAGCGATGGGCACAGATACGCAGTATTTT
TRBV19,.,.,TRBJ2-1,CASSIDNSGRYNEQFF,TGTGCCAGTAGTATAGATAACAGCGGTAGATACAATGAGCAGTTCTTC
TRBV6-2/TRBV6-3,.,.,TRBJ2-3,CASSYSGGTADTQYF,TGTGCCAGCAGTTACTCAGGCGGGACGGCAGATACGCAGTATTTT